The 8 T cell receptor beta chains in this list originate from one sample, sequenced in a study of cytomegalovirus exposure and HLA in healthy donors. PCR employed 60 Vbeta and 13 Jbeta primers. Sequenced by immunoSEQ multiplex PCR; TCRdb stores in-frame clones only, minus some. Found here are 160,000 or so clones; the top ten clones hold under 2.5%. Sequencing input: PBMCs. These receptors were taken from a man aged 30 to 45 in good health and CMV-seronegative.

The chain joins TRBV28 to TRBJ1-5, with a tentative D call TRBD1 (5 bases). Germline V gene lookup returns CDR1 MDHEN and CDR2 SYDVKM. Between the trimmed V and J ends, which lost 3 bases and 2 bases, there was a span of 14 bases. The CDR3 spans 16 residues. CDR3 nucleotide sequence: TGTGCCAGCAGTTTCGACAGCCTCGGTGGCAATCAGCCCCAGCATTTT. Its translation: CASSFDSLGGNQPQHF.

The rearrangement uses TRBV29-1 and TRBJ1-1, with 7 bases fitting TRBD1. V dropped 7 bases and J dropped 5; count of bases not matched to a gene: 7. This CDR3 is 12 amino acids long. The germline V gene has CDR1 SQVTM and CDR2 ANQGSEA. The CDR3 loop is CSAEQGWTEAFF. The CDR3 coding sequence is TGCAGCGCGGAACAGGGGTGGACTGAAGCTTTCTTT.

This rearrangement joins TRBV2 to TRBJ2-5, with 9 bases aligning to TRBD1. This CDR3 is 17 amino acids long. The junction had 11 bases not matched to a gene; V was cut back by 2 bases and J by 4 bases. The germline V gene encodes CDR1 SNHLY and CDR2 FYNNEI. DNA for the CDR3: TGTGCCAGCAGTGAAATTTGGACAGGGGCGATTTTAGAGACCCAGTACTTC. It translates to CASSEIWTGAILETQYF. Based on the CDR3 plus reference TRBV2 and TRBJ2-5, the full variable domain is EPEVTQTPSHQVTQMGQEVILRCVPISNHLYFYWYRQILGQKVEFLVSFYNNEISEKSEIFDDQFSVERPDGSNFTLKIRSTKLEDSAMYFCASSEIWTGAILETQYFGPGTRLLVL.

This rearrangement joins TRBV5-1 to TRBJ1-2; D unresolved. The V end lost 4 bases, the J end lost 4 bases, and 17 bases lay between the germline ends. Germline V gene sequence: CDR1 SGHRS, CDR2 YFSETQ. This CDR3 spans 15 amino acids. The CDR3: CASSPTSFDTYGYTF. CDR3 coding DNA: TGCGCCAGCAGCCCAACCTCCTTCGACACCTATGGCTACACCTTC.

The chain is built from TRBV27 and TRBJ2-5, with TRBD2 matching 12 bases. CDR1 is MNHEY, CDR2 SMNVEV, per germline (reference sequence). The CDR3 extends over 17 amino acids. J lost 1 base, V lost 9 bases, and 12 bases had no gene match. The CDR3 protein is CASQTSGSSGGQETQYF. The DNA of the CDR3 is TGTGCCAGTCAGACTAGCGGGAGTTCCGGCGGCCAAGAGACCCAGTACTTC.

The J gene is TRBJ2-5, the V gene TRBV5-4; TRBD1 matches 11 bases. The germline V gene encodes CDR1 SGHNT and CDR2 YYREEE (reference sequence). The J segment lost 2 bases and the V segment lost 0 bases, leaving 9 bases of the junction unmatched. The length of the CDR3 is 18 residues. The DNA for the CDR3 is TGTGCCAGCAGCTTGGGAGGGACAGGGGGAGGGAGGCAAGAGACCCAGTACTTC. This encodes CASSLGGTGGGRQETQYF.

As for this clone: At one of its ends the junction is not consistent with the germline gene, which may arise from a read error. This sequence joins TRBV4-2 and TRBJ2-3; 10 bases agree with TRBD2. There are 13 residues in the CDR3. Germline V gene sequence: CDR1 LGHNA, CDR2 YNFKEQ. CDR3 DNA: TGTGCCAGCAGCCCTGTCTCAGCGGGAGGGCGACATTTT. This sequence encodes CASSPVSAGGRHF.

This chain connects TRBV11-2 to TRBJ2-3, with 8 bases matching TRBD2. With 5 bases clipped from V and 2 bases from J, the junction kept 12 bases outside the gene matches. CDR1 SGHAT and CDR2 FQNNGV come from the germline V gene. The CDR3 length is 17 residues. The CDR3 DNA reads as TGTGCCAGCAGCCCCATCAAGGCTAGCGGGTACACAGATACGCAGTATTTT. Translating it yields CASSPIKASGYTDTQYF.